What follows describes a single T cell receptor (beta chain). What it binds is unknown. This CDR3 has 15 amino acids. Germline lookup yields CDR1 DFQATT and CDR2 SNEGSKA (reference sequence). The V segment lost 5 bases and the J segment 4 bases; nucleotides outside the gene matches: 12. Oncomine TCR Beta short-read sequencing was applied to DNA from cultured CD4+ T cells. TCRdb reprocessed the PCR reads with MiXCR, giving one entry per CDR3 protein. The sample holds approximately 12,000 distinct CDR3 sequences, 53% seen once. Treatment specified: roughly ten-day PBMC culture with coronavirus spike peptide pools or control peptides (ViraFEST assay). TCR sequencing followed the expansion of antigen-specific T cells with peptide pools in ViraFEST. This entry belongs to a study of vaccination and CD4 T cells after COVID-19. Study-level points and caveats: Recorded median SARS-CoV-2-reactive clonotype numbers increased from 21 to 38 without reaching significance.

This chain links TRBV20-1 with TRBJ2-7, with 9 bases matching TRBD2. The sequence was obtained from a human donor who had recovered from COVID-19. What was sequenced was CD4+ T cells from blood, cultured in vitro. The CDR3 region has the DNA TGCAGTGCTCTACCCAGAAGGACTAGCGCGTACGAGCAGTACTTC. As protein: CSALPRRTSAYEQYF.